Listed here are 32 T cell receptor beta chains from one sample, sequenced in a study of blood T cells in healthy people across ages. It was with a sample-barcoded 5' primer and a J-beta primer mix that a second PCR of roughly 6 to 11 cycles was run. Each CDR3 protein is one row after TCRdb ran MiXCR on the 5' RACE reads. The sample gives some 920,000 distinct CDR3 sequences, roughly half of which show up once; roughly a fifth is in the top ten. Sequences were obtained from blood. The source of these receptors is a woman aged 55-70 years in good health.

This rearrangement joins TRBV7-9 to TRBJ2-7; 8 nucleotides align to TRBD1. This CDR3 has 14 amino acids. In germline, CDR1 is SEHNR, CDR2 FQNEAQ (reference sequence). V dropped 5 bases and J dropped 3; count of bases not matched to a gene: 6. The DNA for the CDR3 is TGTGCCAGCAGCCTACCGGGACAGGACTACGAGCAGTACTTC. Protein: CASSLPGQDYEQYF.

The rearrangement links TRBV2 to TRBJ2-1; 9 nucleotides line up with TRBD1. V lost 6 bases, J lost 5 bases, and 8 bases stayed unmatched. Per germline, CDR1 SNHLY and CDR2 FYNNEI. This CDR3 has 15 amino acids. The CDR3 loop is CASRTHGTGNNEQFF. In nucleotides, the CDR3 is TGTGCCAGCAGGACCCACGGGACAGGGAACAATGAGCAGTTCTTC.

The V call is TRBV7-9, the J call TRBJ1-2; 10 nucleotides match TRBD1. The length of the CDR3 is 18 residues. Germline loops: CDR1 SEHNR, CDR2 FQNEAQ (reference sequence). The V gene end was trimmed by 1 base and the J gene end by 2 bases; junction bases not matched to a gene: 10. The CDR3 DNA is TGTGCCAGCAGCTTAGATGGGTTGAGACAGGGGGCAAACTATGGCTACACCTTC. Its translation: CASSLDGLRQGANYGYTF.

In the case of this clonotype: A read error may explain this, as a much larger clone is one base away. The rearrangement links TRBV7-9 to TRBJ1-5, with D unresolved. CDR1 and CDR2 (germline): SEHNR, FQNEAQ (reference sequence). The CDR3 totals 15 residues. The CDR3 DNA reads TGTGCCGGCAGCGATGCGGGATTGAGCAATCAGCCCCAGCATTTT. Its translation: CAGSDAGLSNQPQHF. The variable domain in full, completed from reference TRBV7-9 and TRBJ1-5, reads DTGVSQNPRHKITKRGQNVTFRCDPISEHNRLYWYRQTLGQGPEFLTYFQNEAQLEKSRLLSDRFSAERPKGSFSTLEIQRTEQGDSAMYLCAGSDAGLSNQPQHFGDGTRLSIL.

This chain joins TRBV12-3 or TRBV12-4 and TRBJ2-1; 9 bases fit TRBD1. This CDR3 comprises 15 residues. J lost 3 bases, V lost 3 bases, and 3 bases had no gene match. The CDR3 spells CASSFRQGGYNEQFF. CDR3 nucleotides: TGTGCCAGCAGTTTTAGACAGGGGGGCTACAATGAGCAGTTCTTC.

This chain links TRBV29-1 with TRBJ2-5; 8 bases align to TRBD1. V lost 7 bases and J lost 3; bases outside the gene matches: 7. Germline V gene data show CDR1 as SQVTM and CDR2 as ANQGSEA. The CDR3 covers 13 residues. The DNA of the CDR3 is TGCAGCGCCGAGGACAGGGTTGAAGAGACCCAGTACTTC. The encoded protein is CSAEDRVEETQYF.

The V call is TRBV10-3, the J call TRBJ1-4; TRBD1 agrees at 10 bases. Losses at the gene ends were 6 bases for V and 7 bases for J; bases not matched to a gene: 5. This CDR3 comprises 14 residues. Germline assignment: CDR1 ENHRY and CDR2 SYGVKD. The CDR3 DNA reads as TGTGCCATCAGGCAGGGACAGGGGAGTGAAAAACTGTTTTTT. Protein sequence: CAIRQGQGSEKLFF.

The rearrangement joins TRBV9 to TRBJ2-3; the match to TRBD1 covers 7 bases. Germline CDR1 and CDR2: SGDLS and YYNGEE. The CDR3 spans 15 residues. Germline trimming cut 0 bases from V and 1 base from J; bases unmatched to any gene: 2. The CDR3 DNA is TGTGCCAGCAGCGTAGTTACAGGGGGCACAGATACGCAGTATTTT. This gives the protein CASSVVTGGTDTQYF.

The chain combines TRBV28 with TRBJ2-7, with TRBD1 matching 10 bases. This CDR3 is 15 amino acids long. With 5 bases clipped from V and 5 bases from J, the junction kept 9 bases outside the gene matches. Germline values: CDR1 MDHEN, CDR2 SYDVKM. CDR3 loop: CASSGPGQGLNEQYF. The CDR3 bases are TGTGCCAGCAGTGGACCGGGACAGGGGTTAAACGAGCAGTACTTC. Full variable domain (outside the CDR3, taken from reference TRBV28 and TRBJ2-7): DVKVTQSSRYLVKRTGEKVFLECVQDMDHENMFWYRQDPGLGLRLIYFSYDVKMKEKGDIPEGYSVSREKKERFSLILESASTNQTSMYLCASSGPGQGLNEQYFGPGTRLTVT.

The chain recombines TRBV18 with TRBJ2-2; 8 nucleotides match TRBD1. V shed 0 bases, J shed 4 bases, and the junction held 4 bases outside the gene matches. This CDR3 spans 16 amino acids. CDR1 and CDR2 from the germline V gene are KGHSH and LQKENI. This CDR3 is CASSPPSGGITGELFF. The CDR3 DNA follows: TGTGCCAGCTCACCACCATCAGGGGGCATCACCGGGGAGCTGTTTTTT.

The chain is built from TRBV6-6 and TRBJ2-2; D uncertain. The CDR3 runs 17 residues. Looked up from germline, CDR1 is MNHNY and CDR2 is SVGAGI (reference sequence). V was pared by 2 bases and J by 0 bases, with 13 bases between. In DNA, the CDR3 is TGTGCCAGCAGTTACCCATCCGACATACCGAACACCGGGGAGCTGTTTTTT. Translating gives CASSYPSDIPNTGELFF.

The chain uses TRBV20-1 and TRBJ2-1, with 14 bases aligning to TRBD2. Germline CDR1 is DFQATT and CDR2 is SNEGSKA (reference sequence). CDR3 length equals 15 residues. The CDR3 is CLVGTSGSADNEQFF. DNA of the CDR3: TGCTTAGTGGGGACTAGCGGGAGTGCCGACAATGAGCAGTTCTTC.

This clonotype occurred a few times. The J gene is TRBJ2-7, the V gene TRBV5-1; 7 bases fit TRBD2. Germline CDR1 SGHRS, CDR2 YFSETQ. Trimming cost V 3 bases and J 1 base; bases outside gene matches: 16. The length of the CDR3 is 18 residues. CDR3 coding DNA: TGCGCCAGCAGCTATCGGAGCAGCGGGACCCTACAATCCTACGAGCAGTACTTC. Its translation: CASSYRSSGTLQSYEQYF.

This clonotype has just a few counts. The rearrangement links TRBV7-2 to TRBJ2-3, with TRBD2 matching over 7 bases. The CDR3 runs 20 residues. In germline, CDR1 is SGHTA, CDR2 FQGNSA. V was pared by 5 bases and J by 3 bases, with 23 bases of the junction left unmatched. CDR3 loop: CASSLLWGEIAGERTDTQYF. In DNA form, the CDR3 reads TGTGCCAGCAGCCTCTTATGGGGGGAAATCGCGGGAGAACGGACAGATACGCAGTATTTT.

The chain carries TRBV18 and TRBJ2-5, with 9 nucleotides matching TRBD1. Per the germline V gene, CDR1 is KGHSH and CDR2 is LQKENI. This CDR3 has 14 residues. Unmatched junction bases numbered 6, after V lost 5 bases and J lost 5 bases. The CDR3: CASSSTGGSETQYF. For the CDR3, the DNA is TGTGCCAGCTCATCTACAGGGGGCTCGGAGACCCAGTACTTC.

A few counts support this clonotype. The chain links TRBV7-2 to TRBJ2-1; weak D call: TRBD2 (5 bases). The V gene's germline CDR1 is SGHTA and CDR2 FQGNSA. The CDR3 covers 11 residues. V lost 8 bases to trimming and J lost 9 bases, with 11 bases between them. The CDR3 here is CASHSRGEQFF. CDR3 DNA sequence: TGTGCCAGCCATTCCCGGGGTGAGCAGTTCTTC.

The J gene is TRBJ1-5, the V gene TRBV5-1; no reliable D call. The CDR3 covers 14 residues. In germline, CDR1 is SGHRS, CDR2 YFSETQ. Trimming stripped 0 bases from V and 5 bases from J, with 9 bases between. The CDR3 DNA follows: TGCGCCAGCAGCTTGGACGGAAACGATCAGCCCCAGCATTTT. This translates into CASSLDGNDQPQHF.

The table lists this clonotype with a few counts. CDR3 bases: TGCAGCGTCGTCAGGAACACCGGGGAGCTGTTTTTT. As protein: CSVVRNTGELFF. The chain is built from TRBV29-1 and TRBJ2-2, with no clear D. This CDR3 is 12 amino acids long. The germline V gene has CDR1 SQVTM and CDR2 ANQGSEA. The V and J ends lost 6 bases and 1 base respectively, with 6 bases between them.

The rearrangement joins TRBV28 to TRBJ1-5, with unresolved D. Trimming took off 3 bases at V and 7 bases at J, with 13 bases between the two ends. Germline values: CDR1 MDHEN, CDR2 SYDVKM. This CDR3 has 14 amino acids. The DNA of the CDR3 is TGTGCCAGCAGTTTGGGCGGTATGAGACAGCCCCAGCATTTT. Translating it yields CASSLGGMRQPQHF.

The chain joins TRBV21-1 to TRBJ2-5; TRBD2, the table's D call, was not compared with the DNA. TRBV21-1 is a pseudogene. This CDR3 spans 13 amino acids. The CDR3 DNA follows: TGTGCCAGCAGCATAACTAGATGCGAGACCCAGTACTTC. It yields the protein CASSITRCETQYF.

This clonotype came up a few times. The chain couples TRBV20-1 to TRBJ1-5; D call uncertain. Trimming cost V 1 base and J 13 bases, with 8 bases left between them. The germline V gene has CDR1 DFQATT and CDR2 SNEGSKA (reference sequence). CDR3 length: 10 residues. CDR3: CSARAGVQHF. In nucleotides, the CDR3 is TGCAGTGCTAGAGCTGGAGTGCAGCATTTT.

Only a few counts were recorded for this clonotype. The CDR3 is CASSAFGGVAYIQYF. The CDR3 DNA reads as TGTGCCAGCTCTGCGTTTGGGGGAGTCGCATACATTCAGTACTTC. This chain connects TRBV28 to TRBJ2-4; D tentatively reads TRBD1 or TRBD2 (5 bases each). The V gene lost 8 bases and the J gene lost 8 bases, with 22 bases spanning the gap. This CDR3 comprises 15 residues. Germline V gene lookup returns CDR1 MDHEN and CDR2 SYDVKM.

J is TRBJ1-5 and V is TRBV4-1, with D perhaps matching TRBD1 (5 bases). The CDR3 extends over 16 amino acids. CDR1 is MGHRA and CDR2 is YSYEKL in the germline V gene. The V and J ends lost 1 base and 6 bases respectively, with 16 bases between them. The DNA for the CDR3 is TGCGCCAGCAGCCAAGCCTTTACAGGCGGGAGTCAGCCCCAGCATTTT. Translation gives CASSQAFTGGSQPQHF.

This clonotype was seen only a few times. The CDR3: CASRRLRTGNEDKNIQYF. DNA for the CDR3: TGTGCCAGCAGAAGACTTCGTACAGGGAACGAGGACAAAAACATTCAGTACTTC. This rearrangement joins TRBV6-2 or TRBV6-3 to TRBJ2-4; D is possibly TRBD1 (6 bases). V was pared by 6 bases and J by 3 bases, with 24 bases between. The CDR3 totals 18 residues. Germline CDR1 and CDR2: MNHEY and SVGEGT.

This chain links TRBV12-3 or TRBV12-4 with TRBJ2-1, with TRBD1 matching over 11 bases. Losses at the gene ends were 0 bases for V and 5 bases for J; bases not matched to a gene: 9. This CDR3 comprises 18 residues. DNA of the CDR3: TGTGCCAGCAGTTTAGCGAGGACAGGGGGCGCGAACGACAATGAGCAGTTCTTC. Its protein is CASSLARTGGANDNEQFF.

This chain links TRBV20-1 with TRBJ2-1; TRBD1 matches 8 bases. Germline V CDR1 and CDR2: DFQATT, SNEGSKA (reference sequence). V shed 3 bases and J 7 bases; nucleotides not matched to a gene: 11. This CDR3 has 15 amino acids. The CDR3 here is CSASPADRVRNEQFF. The CDR3 nucleotides read TGCAGTGCTAGTCCCGCGGACAGGGTTAGGAATGAGCAGTTCTTC.

There are a few counts of this clonotype. CDR3 bases: TGTGCCAGCAGTCAATCGTCAGGGTACTCCTACGAGCAGTACTTC. Residues: CASSQSSGYSYEQYF. This rearrangement joins TRBV28 to TRBJ2-7, with D possibly TRBD1 on 5 matching bases. The ends were cut back, 5 bases at V and 0 bases at J, with 14 bases in the middle. The CDR3 contains 15 residues. CDR1 MDHEN and CDR2 SYDVKM come from the germline V gene.

This chain connects TRBV5-1 to TRBJ1-2, with no clear D. CDR3 length: 14 residues. The germline V gene encodes CDR1 SGHRS and CDR2 YFSETQ. Trimming cost V 3 bases and J 6 bases, with 15 bases left between them. The CDR3 sequence is CASSSETASNGYTF. In DNA, the CDR3 is TGCGCCAGCAGCTCGGAAACAGCGTCCAATGGCTACACCTTC.

Regarding this clonotype: The junction departs from germline at one end; a sequencing error may be responsible. CDR3 sequence: CSVVPGHFSCEQYF. In nucleotides, the CDR3 is TGCAGCGTTGTCCCCGGACACTTCTCCTGCGAGCAGTACTTC. The chain joins TRBV29-1 to TRBJ2-1; TRBD1 is a possible D gene (5 bases). The J call may be incorrect, as the DNA end agrees better with TRBJ2-7. The CDR3 has 14 amino acids. The germline CDR1 and CDR2 sequences are SQVTM and ANQGSEA.

The chain employs TRBV5-4 and TRBJ2-1; 9 nucleotides agree with TRBD2. This CDR3 spans 15 amino acids. The germline gives CDR1 SGHNT, CDR2 YYREEE (reference sequence). V was clipped by 5 bases and J by 9 bases; unmatched bases: 12. CDR3 amino acids: CASSSGSRSEAEQFF. DNA of the CDR3: TGTGCCAGCAGTAGCGGGAGTAGAAGTGAGGCTGAGCAGTTCTTC. Variable domain in full (rest from reference TRBV5-4 and TRBJ2-1): ETGVTQSPTHLIKTRGQQVTLRCSSQSGHNTVSWYQQALGQGPQFIFQYYREEENGRGNFPPRFSGLQFPNYSSELNVNALELDDSALYLCASSSGSRSEAEQFFGPGTRLTVL.

This clonotype was observed once. The chain has TRBV20-1 and TRBJ2-2; D perhaps matches TRBD1 (5 bases). CDR3 length: 14 residues. V was shortened by 3 bases and J by 3 bases, with 11 bases between the two germline ends. Looked up from germline, CDR1 is DFQATT and CDR2 is SNEGSKA (reference sequence). CDR3 loop: CSARWGADTGELFF. In DNA form, the CDR3 reads TGCAGTGCTAGGTGGGGCGCGGACACCGGGGAGCTGTTTTTT.

This clonotype was seen more than once but under ten times. The V gene is TRBV29-1, the J gene TRBJ1-2; D is unclear. Trimming took off 6 bases at V and 4 bases at J, with 12 bases between the two ends. The CDR3 runs to 12 residues. Germline V gene sequence: CDR1 SQVTM, CDR2 ANQGSEA. The CDR3 bases are TGCAGCGTCTTTGACATAGGCTATGGCTACACCTTC. Its protein product is CSVFDIGYGYTF.